This entry features one T cell receptor beta chain sequence. Its antigen is unknown. The sample holds no much larger clone one base away, and base qualities are not on file. Using the deep immunoSEQ assay, TCR CDR3 regions were amplified from genomic DNA by multiplex PCR. For each cell subset, the extracted genomic DNA was distributed evenly across all wells of several immunoSEQ 96-well plates, and each plate served as one replicate. For sorted subsets, about 200 ng genomic DNA, equal to 30,000 to 35,000 T cell genomes, was loaded into each replicate PCR. The purified libraries were quantified using a Qubit 3.0 fluorometer, sized with a Bioanalyzer 2100, and then quantified again using the KAPA Library Quantification kit. A separate single-read 150-cycle Illumina NextSeq 550 flow cell was used to sequence each immunoSEQ 96-well plate. As for how the authors treated the data: Because the immunoSEQ output included only junctional sequences and no quality scores, the filtering could not be the same as the filtering used for full-length reads. Sequences were annotated with PyIR, a Python wrapper for IgBLAST v1.9, using IMGT germline references to assign V/J genes and CDR3. Reads were removed for weak V/J assignments (E-value above 1e-6), missing CDR3, stop codons, out-of-frame junctions, or ambiguous translated residues. V3J clonotypes were defined as sequences sharing the same inferred V gene, J gene, and CDR3 amino acid sequence. To compute the percentage overlap between repertoires, the number of shared unique clonotypes was divided by the size of the smaller repertoire. RTK rarefaction, the Chao1 estimator, and Recon v2.1 estimates of unobserved clonotypes were used to assess repertoire richness. For all TCRbeta clonotypes obtained by the gDNA method from a handful of donors, generation probabilities were computed with OLGA. The source is immuneACCESS, and TCRdb retained only in-frame sequences with V and J called. Part of the clones is not carried over; for the studies checked, unresolved V genes explain less than half of this, and the remainder is unexplained. V and J calls and clone size are copied from that table; D and trimming were computed from the DNA. The table for this sample lists roughly 2.1 million clones; just over 90% of them were counted only once. Approximately 1.7% of the sample is in the top ten clones.

CD8 naive samples consisted of CD45RO-negative cells that were positively selected for CCR7, yielding a CD45RA+CCR7+ population without TemRA cells. Donors were healthy HIV-negative adults with no recently reported acute infections or vaccinations. Every donor was a Caucasian adult residing in Nashville, Tennessee, USA. Blood was collected by leukapheresis, and PBMCs were isolated by Ficoll-Histopaque density gradient centrifugation and then cryopreserved in liquid nitrogen vapor phase. Analytical flow cytometry was used to check the purity and quantity of each magnetically sorted T cell population. From each sorted fraction, genomic DNA was isolated and quantified by UV absorbance on a Nanodrop 2000c. The data were taken from a study of shared clonotypes between healthy human individuals (dated by TCRdb to 2018 to 2021). Broadly, across the study: The cohort included three men and a couple of women between 18 and 49 years of age. For each donor, CD4 naive and CD4 memory were each run on three plates, CD8 naive on two plates, and CD8 memory on one plate. To estimate repertoire size and how much clonotype sharing occurs between individuals, the study deeply sequenced the blood TCR repertoires of five healthy adults. Different laboratories and diverse techniques were used to prepare libraries and sequence TCR repertoires, to increase sequencing depth and limit assay-specific biases. Between about 0.85 and 9.5 billion PBMCs per donor were obtained by leukapheresis.

General findings and caveats noted by the study authors: Based on pairwise subsampling, the degree of clonotype sharing among donors was expected to be affected by sequencing depth. Incomplete sequencing was indicated by rarefaction of sorted-subset datasets, despite the large sequencing depth. Sampling was restricted to blood, and TCR repertoires in tissue are likely to differ from TCR repertoires in blood. Larger estimated clonotype richness was generally found for naive subsets than for memory subsets. Higher generation probabilities were observed for clonotypes shared by all four sorted-subset donors than for non-shared clonotypes. The small number of donors limited the genetic and exposure-history diversity represented. Across several donors, 4.5% to 6.5% of naive CD4, roughly 3.8% of naive CD8, approximately 2.5% of memory CD4, and approximately 0.4% of memory CD8 clonotypes were shared.

The CDR3 holds 17 amino acids from the cysteine to the phenylalanine. Of the read, only the CDR3 DNA is kept; its 51 bases are in frame from base 1. CDR1 and CDR2 were assigned from the germline V gene as SGHRS and YFSETQ. Trimming leaves V shorter by 7 bases and J shorter by 2 bases, with the junction holding 13 bases beyond the gene matches. Specimen: naive CD8+ T cells from PBMCs. This specimen's cell subset or site label, per the study, means: CD45RA+CCR7+. In this chain, TRBV5-1 is recombined with TRBJ2-2; TRBD1 aligns with 8 central bases. The origin of this receptor is a man in his late teens or twenties in good health. Some clones in this sample may be carry-over from other donors' samples. This receptor carries the CDR3 CASENWDGQGNTGELFF. In nucleotides, the sequence is TGCGCCAGCGAAAACTGGGACGGACAGGGAAACACCGGGGAGCTGTTTTTT.